The 22 T cell receptor beta chains reported below all come from one sample, sequenced in a study of cytomegalovirus exposure and HLA in healthy donors. 60 Vbeta and 13 Jbeta primers were used in PCR. Measured with immunoSEQ multiplex PCR; TCRdb has only the in-frame clones, and not every one. The data show 200,000 to 250,000 clones, approximately 82% seen once. The sequencing input was PBMCs. The origin of the receptors is a woman between 40 and 55 years old in good health and CMV-seronegative.

The CDR3 DNA is TGTGCCAGCAGCTTAGCGGGGCCAGAGACCCAGTACTTC. Its translation is CASSLAGPETQYF. The rearrangement links TRBV7-6 to TRBJ2-5, with a tentative D call TRBD1 (5 bases). Trimming left V 0 bases short and J 4 bases short, with 6 bases between. The germline gives CDR1 SGHVS, CDR2 FNYEAQ. The CDR3 has 13 residues.

The rearrangement joins TRBV7-9 to TRBJ1-5; D is perhaps TRBD1 (6 bases). V shed 4 bases and J shed 6 bases, with 7 bases lying between them. The CDR3 sequence is 12 residues long. Germline V gene lookup returns CDR1 SEHNR and CDR2 FQNEAQ (reference sequence). CDR3 sequence: CASSSQGQPQHF. As DNA, the CDR3 is TGTGCCAGCAGCTCACAGGGTCAGCCCCAGCATTTT.

The chain employs TRBV19 and TRBJ2-5, with D perhaps TRBD1 (6 bases). The CDR3 covers 14 residues. Germline CDR1 reads LNHDA; CDR2 reads SQIVND (reference sequence). V lost 5 bases, J lost 2 bases, and 12 bases lay in between. The CDR3: CASSPLDRQETQYF. CDR3 in DNA: TGTGCCAGTAGTCCCCTCGACAGGCAAGAGACCCAGTACTTC.

The chain combines TRBV5-1 with TRBJ1-1, with D uncertain. Trimming took 2 bases from V and 0 from J, leaving 8 bases between them. The CDR3 consists of 14 residues. Germline CDR1 reads SGHRS; CDR2 reads YFSETQ. Here the CDR3 DNA reads TGCGCCAGCAGCTTAGAGGGCTTGAACACTGAAGCTTTCTTT. Residues: CASSLEGLNTEAFF.

The rearrangement joins TRBV29-1 to TRBJ1-1; 8 bases align to TRBD1. Germline trimming cut 4 bases from V and 6 bases from J; bases unmatched to any gene: 7. CDR3 size: 13 residues. CDR1 is SQVTM, CDR2 ANQGSEA, per germline. The CDR3 DNA reads as TGCAGCGTTGGGACAGGGTTGGGAGCTGAAGCTTTCTTT. Translation: CSVGTGLGAEAFF.

The V call is TRBV5-4, the J call TRBJ2-3; 10 bases are a match to TRBD2. V dropped 0 bases and J dropped 2; count of bases not matched to a gene: 3. This CDR3 is 16 amino acids long. Germline V lookup: CDR1 SGHNT, CDR2 YYREEE (reference sequence). Written as DNA, the CDR3 is TGTGCCAGCAGCTTGGGTCTAGCGGGGGTCACAGATACGCAGTATTTT. It specifies CASSLGLAGVTDTQYF.

This clone was seen only once. This chain links TRBV7-8 with TRBJ2-7, with TRBD2 matching 8 bases. This CDR3 is 15 amino acids long. J was trimmed by 3 bases and V by 1 base; bases with no gene match: 5. Germline V gene lookup returns CDR1 SGHVS and CDR2 FQNEAQ. The DNA of the CDR3 is TGTGCCAGCAGCTTAGGTACTAGCGGAAACTACGAGCAGTACTTC. Amino acids: CASSLGTSGNYEQYF.

The CDR3 region has the DNA TGTGCCAGCACCCCCCGAGGCTCACGAGTTGCAAATTCACCCCTCCACTTT. The encoded protein is CASTPRGSRVANSPLHF. The chain employs TRBV21-1 and TRBJ1-6. TRBV21-1 is noted as a pseudogene. The CDR3 is 17 residues long.

A remark on this clone: A junction boundary mismatches the germline segment, possibly from a read error. V and J are TRBV5-4 and TRBJ2-7; the match to TRBD1 covers 9 bases. Germline CDR1 is SGHNT and CDR2 is YYREEE (reference sequence). The CDR3 is 14 amino acids. CDR3 coding DNA: TGTGCCAGCAGATTGGACAGGGGACCCTACGAGCAGTACTTC. It encodes CASRLDRGPYEQYF.

J is TRBJ1-6 and V is TRBV6-1; D might be TRBD1 (5 bases). V was shortened by 4 bases and J by 3 bases, with 7 bases between the two germline ends. Germline loops: CDR1 MNHNS, CDR2 SASEGT. This CDR3 has 14 residues. The CDR3: CASSVGGYNSPLHF. The CDR3 DNA is TGTGCCAGCAGTGTGGGGGGCTATAATTCACCCCTCCACTTT.

This chain uses TRBV14 with TRBJ1-6, with TRBD1 matching over 7 bases. Germline V gene data show CDR1 as SGHDN and CDR2 as FVKESK. The trim removed 4 bases at V and 9 bases at J, leaving 6 bases unmatched. There are 14 residues in the CDR3. The CDR3 DNA is TGTGCCAGCAGCCCAACGACAGGGTTTTCACCCCTCCACTTT. Amino acid sequence: CASSPTTGFSPLHF.

The chain joins TRBV7-2 to TRBJ1-2; D unclear. Looked up from germline, CDR1 is SGHTA and CDR2 is FQGNSA. The CDR3 has 13 amino acids. The V and J ends lost 4 bases and 1 base respectively, with 7 bases between them. The CDR3 bases are TGTGCCAGCAGCTCGGGAGTTAACTATGGCTACACCTTC. It is translated as CASSSGVNYGYTF.

The rearrangement uses TRBV18 and TRBJ1-3; no clear D gene. This CDR3 spans 15 amino acids. The germline V gene encodes CDR1 KGHSH and CDR2 LQKENI. V was clipped by 2 bases and J by 3 bases, with 11 bases between them. CDR3 DNA: TGTGCCAGCTCACCAACTTTAGGCGGTGGAAACACCATATATTTT. Translated, it gives CASSPTLGGGNTIYF.

The V call is TRBV2, the J call TRBJ2-7, with 8 bases identical to TRBD1. This CDR3 region has 15 residues. The V gene's germline CDR1 is SNHLY and CDR2 FYNNEI. The trim removed 6 bases at V and 3 bases at J, leaving 10 bases unmatched. This CDR3 is CASRGGQAMDYEQYF. CDR3 nucleotide sequence: TGTGCCAGCAGGGGGGGACAGGCGATGGACTACGAGCAGTACTTC. Complete variable domain (other parts from reference TRBV2 and TRBJ2-7): EPEVTQTPSHQVTQMGQEVILRCVPISNHLYFYWYRQILGQKVEFLVSFYNNEISEKSEIFDDQFSVERPDGSNFTLKIRSTKLEDSAMYFCASRGGQAMDYEQYFGPGTRLTVT.

This chain uses TRBV7-2 with TRBJ2-7, with D possibly matching TRBD2 (6 bases). The V end was cut by 4 bases, the J end by 4 bases, with 11 bases between. Germline CDR1 is SGHTA and CDR2 is FQGNSA. The CDR3 runs to 13 residues. CDR3 loop: CASSYRRGYEQYF. The CDR3 DNA is TGTGCCAGCAGCTATAGGAGGGGTTACGAGCAGTACTTC. Full variable domain (rest looked up from reference TRBV7-2 and TRBJ2-7): GAGVSQSPSNKVTEKGKDVELRCDPISGHTALYWYRQSLGQGLEFLIYFQGNSAPDKSGLPSDRFSAERTGGSVSTLTIQRTQQEDSAVYLCASSYRRGYEQYFGPGTRLTVT.

This clone has just a few counts. This sample also contains other DNA sequences that code for the same CDR3. V is TRBV5-1 and J is TRBJ1-1; a possible D gene is TRBD1 (5 bases). CDR1 SGHRS and CDR2 YFSETQ come from the germline V gene. V was pared by 0 bases and J by 5 bases, with 11 bases between. The CDR3 sequence is 14 residues long. This CDR3 reads CASSLEGVVTEAFF. CDR3 nucleotide sequence: TGCGCCAGCAGCTTGGAAGGGGTCGTGACTGAAGCTTTCTTT.

The chain combines TRBV15 with TRBJ2-7, with 10 bases lining up with TRBD2. V shed 0 bases, J shed 1 base, and the junction held 0 bases outside the gene matches. The CDR3 has 15 amino acids. Germline values: CDR1 LNHNV, CDR2 YYDKDF (reference sequence). The CDR3 is CATSRDSGGSYEQYF. The CDR3 nucleotides read TGTGCCACCAGCAGAGATAGCGGGGGGTCCTACGAGCAGTACTTC.

The rearrangement joins TRBV5-1 to TRBJ2-2, with 7 bases lining up with TRBD1. The CDR3 is 14 residues long. Germline V gene lookup returns CDR1 SGHRS and CDR2 YFSETQ. Germline trimming cut 8 bases from V and 2 bases from J; bases unmatched to any gene: 6. The CDR3 DNA sequence: TGCGCCAGTGCTCGGGACAGCAACACCGGGGAGCTGTTTTTT. Its translation: CASARDSNTGELFF.

This clone was seen once. J is TRBJ2-2 and V is TRBV7-3; D is unclear. The V end was cut by 4 bases, the J end by 4 bases, with 10 bases between. This CDR3 spans 14 amino acids. Looked up from germline, CDR1 is SGHTA and CDR2 is FQGTGA. CDR3 nucleotides: TGTGCCAGCAGCTCCCAACTCGGCACCGGGGAGCTGTTTTTT. Translated, it gives CASSSQLGTGELFF.

This chain joins TRBV27 and TRBJ2-7, with TRBD2 matching over 14 bases. The V segment lost 4 bases and the J segment 3 bases; nucleotides outside the gene matches: 2. The CDR3 is 15 amino acids. Germline assignment: CDR1 MNHEY and CDR2 SMNVEV (reference sequence). This chain's CDR3 is CASSYGTSGGYEQYF. In nucleotides, the CDR3 is TGTGCCAGCAGTTACGGGACTAGCGGGGGCTACGAGCAGTACTTC.

V and J are TRBV18 and TRBJ1-2; TRBD1 might be the D (5 bases). The length of the CDR3 is 16 residues. The ends were cut back, 2 bases at V and 2 bases at J, with 15 bases in the middle. Germline V gives CDR1 KGHSH, CDR2 LQKENI. The chain's CDR3 is CASSPYPSDRNYGYTF. The CDR3 coding sequence is TGTGCCAGCTCACCATATCCCTCTGACAGAAACTATGGCTACACCTTC. Based on the CDR3 plus reference TRBV18 and TRBJ1-2, the full variable domain is NAGVMQNPRHLVRRRGQEARLRCSPMKGHSHVYWYRQLPEEGLKFMVYLQKENIIDESGMPKERFSAEFPKEGPSILRIQQVVRGDSAAYFCASSPYPSDRNYGYTFGSGTRLTVV.

The CDR3 coding sequence is TGTGCCAGCAGTTTTCAGGCCTCTACTCTTCAGCCCCAGCATTTT. Translation: CASSFQASTLQPQHF. The gene calls are TRBV27 and TRBJ1-5; D unresolved. The CDR3 has 15 amino acids. Trimming took off 3 bases at V and 6 bases at J, with 15 bases between the two ends. Germline assignment: CDR1 MNHEY and CDR2 SMNVEV (reference sequence).